The rows below give T cell receptor beta chains drawn from one sample of a study of blood T cell repertoires in COVID-19. The method was immunoSEQ multiplex PCR; TCRdb's version includes in-frame clones alone and lacks a portion of them. Among some 70,000 clones listed, roughly 80% were seen once. Sample: peripheral blood. Source of these receptors: a woman aged 60-70 years with acute or convalescent COVID-19. CDR3s include the opening cysteine and the closing phenylalanine or tryptophan. A D gene is named only where the DNA matches it firmly. Rows give clone size only sometimes, using once, few, many, or a class for an expanded clone.

v_gene,j_gene,abundance,d_gene,CDR3aa,CDR3nt
TRBV3-1/TRBV3-2,TRBJ1-1,.,.,CASSQGGLLRAGTEAFF,TGTGCCAGCAGCCAAGGTGGTCTTCTAAGGGCGGGCACTGAAGCTTTCTTT
TRBV12-5,TRBJ1-5,.,.,CASGLAGSLNQPQHF,TGTGCTAGTGGTTTGGCCGGGTCCCTCAATCAGCCCCAGCATTTT
TRBV4-1,TRBJ2-7,.,TRBD1,CASSRIPGTGVGEQYF,TGCGCCAGCAGCCGAATTCCGGGGACAGGGGTGGGGGAGCAGTACTTC
TRBV7-3,TRBJ1-1,.,TRBD1,CASSPSRDRGETEAFF,TGTGCCAGCAGCCCAAGCCGGGACAGGGGGGAGACTGAAGCTTTCTTT
TRBV9,TRBJ1-2,.,.,CASSVGDGAIYGYTF,TGTGCCAGCAGCGTAGGGGATGGGGCCATCTATGGCTACACCTTC
TRBV4-1,TRBJ2-5,.,TRBD2,CASSQDRVAGGRETQYF,TGCGCCAGCAGCCAAGATAGAGTAGCGGGGGGGCGAGAGACCCAGTACTTC
TRBV7-9,TRBJ1-4,.,.,CASSSSEGDTNEKLFF,TGTGCCAGCAGCTCATCCGAGGGAGATACTAATGAAAAACTGTTTTTT
TRBV6-5,TRBJ1-3,.,.,CATARSGGNTIYF,TGTGCCACAGCGAGGTCTGGGGGAAACACCATATATTTT
TRBV29-1,TRBJ1-3,.,.,CSVTGTPAGNTIYF,TGCAGCGTTACAGGGACCCCGGCTGGAAACACCATATATTTT
TRBV14,TRBJ2-5,.,TRBD1,CASSHWDRGQETQYF,TGTGCCAGCAGCCACTGGGACAGGGGGCAAGAGACCCAGTACTTC
TRBV2,TRBJ1-1,.,.,CAARENTEAFF,TGTGCCGCGAGGGAGAACACTGAAGCTTTCTTT
TRBV10-3,TRBJ2-7,few,TRBD1,CAISDPGTGASYEQYF,TGTGCCATCAGTGACCCCGGGACAGGGGCATCCTACGAGCAGTACTTC
TRBV19,TRBJ2-3,once,TRBD1,CASSVSGGSIISTDTQYF,TGTGCCAGTAGTGTTTCAGGGGGCAGCATAATTAGCACAGATACGCAGTATTTT
TRBV2,TRBJ2-2,few,TRBD2,CASRLSGGPNTGELFF,TGTGCCAGCAGACTCTCGGGGGGGCCGAACACCGGGGAGCTGTTTTTT
TRBV27,TRBJ1-6,.,TRBD1,CASRRQGARNSPLHF,TGTGCCAGCAGGAGGCAGGGGGCGCGCAATTCACCCCTCCACTTT
TRBV7-2,TRBJ2-3,once,TRBD2,CASSLRTSSKYF,TGTGCCAGCAGCCTCCGGACTAGCTCGAAGTATTTT
TRBV21-1,TRBJ1-1,.,.,CASSKSVRQGERDPEAFF,TGTGCCAGCAGCAAATCGGTCAGACAGGGCGAGCGTGACCCTGAAGCTTTCTTT
TRBV4-2,TRBJ1-1,.,.,CASSQVRGWGEAFF,TGTGCCAGCAGCCAAGTCAGGGGATGGGGTGAAGCTTTCTTT
TRBV30,TRBJ1-1,.,.,CAWSPDSGWAFF,TGTGCCTGGAGCCCAGACTCAGGGTGGGCTTTCTTT
TRBV2,TRBJ2-5,few,TRBD2,CASSEEAGGGAVETQYF,TGTGCCAGCAGTGAGGAGGCGGGCGGGGGGGCTGTAGAGACCCAGTACTTC
TRBV7-2,TRBJ2-7,once,TRBD2,CASSSPGLAGGPREQYF,TGTGCCAGCAGCTCCCCGGGACTAGCGGGGGGGCCTCGCGAGCAGTACTTC
TRBV9,TRBJ1-5,.,.,CASSVGSTANQPQHF,TGTGCCAGCAGCGTAGGGTCAACAGCCAATCAGCCCCAGCATTTT
TRBV27,TRBJ1-2,.,TRBD1,CASSLSPGGVGYTF,TGTGCCAGCAGTTTAAGTCCAGGGGGCGTAGGCTACACCTTC
TRBV5-1,TRBJ2-1,once,TRBD2,CASSRLSGVGDNEQFF,TGCGCCAGCAGCCGACTTAGCGGGGTAGGGGATAATGAGCAGTTCTTC
TRBV3-1/TRBV3-2,TRBJ2-1,.,TRBD2,CASSQWGTTQSSYNEQFF,TGTGCCAGCAGCCAATGGGGGACTACTCAGAGCTCCTACAATGAGCAGTTCTTC
TRBV10-3,TRBJ2-1,.,TRBD2,CAISDSTSGTTRAFF,TGTGCCATCAGTGACTCGACTAGCGGGACAACGCGGGCTTTCTTC
TRBV12-5,TRBJ2-3,.,.,CASGPRTGTDTQYF,TGTGCTAGTGGTCCAAGGACAGGCACAGATACGCAGTATTTT
TRBV5-1,TRBJ2-3,few,TRBD2,CASSFLAGFTDTQYF,TGCGCCAGCAGCTTTCTAGCGGGATTCACAGATACGCAGTATTTT
TRBV2,TRBJ2-1,.,.,CASRGQSFNEQFF,TGTGCCAGCCGTGGACAGTCGTTTAATGAGCAGTTCTTC
TRBV6-5,TRBJ1-2,.,TRBD1,CASSPGQGARYGYTF,TGTGCCAGCAGCCCGGGACAGGGGGCGCGGTATGGCTACACCTTC
TRBV18,TRBJ2-4,.,.,CASSSQGSQGKNIQYF,TGTGCCAGCTCATCGCAGGGAAGCCAAGGCAAAAACATTCAGTACTTC
TRBV29-1,TRBJ2-1,.,TRBD1,CSVDRSDRGNNEQFF,TGCAGCGTTGACCGATCGGACAGGGGTAACAATGAGCAGTTCTTC
TRBV5-5,TRBJ1-1,.,.,CASSSGNPWGQMNTEAFF,TGTGCCAGCAGCTCCGGTAATCCGTGGGGCCAAATGAACACTGAAGCTTTCTTT
TRBV30,TRBJ1-2,few,TRBD1,CAWKRTGPLDYGYTF,TGTGCCTGGAAGAGGACAGGGCCTTTGGACTATGGCTACACCTTC
TRBV10-2,TRBJ2-1,.,TRBD1,CASSGTGVVNEQFF,TGCGCCAGCAGCGGGACAGGGGTCGTCAATGAGCAGTTCTTC
TRBV9,TRBJ1-4,.,.,CASSAQGSNEKLFF,TGTGCCAGCAGCGCGCAGGGTTCTAATGAAAAACTGTTTTTT
TRBV19,TRBJ1-5,.,TRBD1,CASSLTGGNQPQHF,TGTGCCAGTAGTTTGACAGGGGGCAATCAGCCCCAGCATTTT